This T cell receptor (beta chain) originates from a study of T cell changes during pregnancy in multiple sclerosis. Germline CDR1 is SSHAT and CDR2 is FNYEAQ (reference sequence). CDR3 length equals 16 residues. The data were produced by immunoSEQ multiplex PCR, yet TCRdb's version contains in-frame clones alone and is incomplete. Of around 80,000 clones listed, roughly 94% were seen once; the top ten hold about 2.8%. As to this clone: At one end, the junction sequence differs from germline, possibly due to a read error.

The receptor comes from a female donor with multiple sclerosis, enrolled in a pregnancy study. The source was peripheral blood, collected before pregnancy. V and J are TRBV7-7 and TRBJ2-2, with TRBD2 matching over 10 bases. The CDR3 bases are TGTGCTAGCAGCCCCGAGCGGGAGGGAGACACCGGGGAGCTGTTTTTT. This encodes CASSPEREGDTGELFF.